This T cell receptor beta chain derives from a study of T cells in narcolepsy. General study points: Autoreactive clone sequences were missing from some blood memory CD4+ repertoires. Autoreactive HCRT-specific and TRIB2-specific clonotypes were marked in same-patient CSF-versus-blood CD4+ comparisons. Autoreactive clonotypes reportedly recurred in blood of same and different patients, not controls.

On this clone: The antigen is unknown.

Some clones are missing from TCRdb's copy, which holds only in-frame ones; the method was immunoSEQ multiplex PCR. The sample holds about 33,000 clones, under 90% seen once. The CDR3 contains 13 residues. Germline lookup yields CDR1 MNHEY and CDR2 SMNVEV (reference sequence). V dropped 3 bases and J dropped 8 bases, with 8 bases sitting between them. This sequence was found in a human donor with narcolepsy. V is TRBV27 and J is TRBJ1-6; D remains unclear. The sequenced material came from CD45RA- memory CD4+ T cells from PBMCs. The CDR3 DNA reads TGTGCCAGCAGTTTCCAGGAGGATTCACCCCTCCACTTT. This encodes CASSFQEDSPLHF.